A single sample gave rise to the 21 T cell receptor beta chains below, sequenced in a study of shared clonotypes between healthy human individuals. Profiling relied on immunoSEQ multiplex PCR, and the TCRdb table lists in-frame clones only, not all of them. Altogether over a million clones are present, roughly 96% being singletons, with the ten largest covering approximately 1.1%. Specimen: naive CD4+ T cells sorted from blood. As to subset: CD45RA+ positively selected. Source of these receptors: a man younger than 45 in good health.

In this sample, this clone turned up once. V gene TRBV7-2 combines with J gene TRBJ2-5; D gene unclear. V lost 1 base and J lost 0, with 6 bases in between. This CDR3 has 14 residues. Germline values: CDR1 SGHTA, CDR2 FQGNSA. CDR3 region: CASSLGIYQETQYF. For the CDR3, the DNA is TGTGCCAGCAGCTTAGGCATCTACCAAGAGACCCAGTACTTC.

This clone was counted a single time. The chain couples TRBV7-9 to TRBJ2-5; TRBD2 aligns across 13 bases. Trimming took 2 bases from V and 2 from J; bases not matched to a gene: 2. CDR1 is SEHNR and CDR2 is FQNEAQ in the germline V gene (reference sequence). The CDR3 loop spans 16 amino acids. This chain's CDR3 is CASSLRLAGGQETQYF. For the CDR3, the DNA is TGTGCCAGCAGCTTACGACTAGCGGGAGGTCAAGAGACCCAGTACTTC.

The V and J genes are TRBV7-2 and TRBJ2-1, with no clear D. Germline CDR1 reads SGHTA; CDR2 reads FQGNSA. This CDR3 has 15 amino acids. Between the trimmed V and J ends, which lost 3 bases and 8 bases, there was a span of 17 bases. CDR3 sequence reads: CASSFLITRLYEQFF. CDR3 nucleotide sequence: TGTGCCAGCAGCTTCCTGATCACTCGTCTCTATGAGCAGTTCTTC. The whole variable domain, remainder taken from reference TRBV7-2 and TRBJ2-1, is GAGVSQSPSNKVTEKGKDVELRCDPISGHTALYWYRQSLGQGLEFLIYFQGNSAPDKSGLPSDRFSAERTGGSVSTLTIQRTQQEDSAVYLCASSFLITRLYEQFFGPGTRLTVL.

Comment on this clone: In the same sample, other DNA sequences code for this CDR3. The CDR3 DNA reads TGCAGCGTTGAGTGGCTAGCGGGGGATACGCAGTATTTT. This sequence encodes CSVEWLAGDTQYF. The chain is built from TRBV29-1 and TRBJ2-3; 9 nucleotides line up with TRBD2. V was pared by 3 bases and J by 6 bases, with 4 bases of the junction left unmatched. CDR3 length: 13 amino acids. Germline CDR1 reads SQVTM; CDR2 reads ANQGSEA.

The rearrangement joins TRBV7-2 to TRBJ1-4; no clear D gene. The germline CDR1 and CDR2 sequences are SGHTA and FQGNSA. The CDR3 extends over 15 amino acids. With 1 base removed from V and 3 bases from J, the gap between germline ends came to 9 bases. CDR3 nucleotide sequence: TGTGCCAGCAGCTTAGTGGAAGGGTCTAATGAAAAACTGTTTTTT. It is translated as CASSLVEGSNEKLFF.

The chain links TRBV9 to TRBJ2-5; tentatively, D is TRBD1 (6 bases). The V end lost 4 bases, the J end lost 2 bases, and 12 bases lay between the germline ends. The CDR3 contains 14 residues. Germline lookup yields CDR1 SGDLS and CDR2 YYNGEE. This chain's CDR3 is CASSPRDKQETQYF. CDR3 coding DNA: TGTGCCAGCAGCCCCCGGGACAAACAAGAGACCCAGTACTTC. Complete variable domain (other parts from reference TRBV9 and TRBJ2-5): DSGVTQTPKHLITATGQRVTLRCSPRSGDLSVYWYQQSLDQGLQFLIQYYNGEERAKGNILERFSAQQFPDLHSELNLSSLELGDSALYFCASSPRDKQETQYFGPGTRLLVL.

The CDR3 sequence: CASGLRLAGTYNEQFF. CDR3 in DNA: TGTGCTAGTGGTTTGAGACTAGCGGGTACCTACAATGAGCAGTTCTTC. V gene TRBV12-5 combines with J gene TRBJ2-1, with 10 bases matching TRBD2. This CDR3 has 16 amino acids. Germline-derived CDR1 and CDR2 are LGHNT and FRNRAP. V trimming: 2 bases; J trimming: 2 bases; junction bases outside the gene matches: 3. Combining the CDR3 with reference TRBV12-5 and TRBJ2-1 gives the whole variable domain DARVTQTPRHKVTEMGQEVTMRCQPILGHNTVFWYRQTMMQGLELLAYFRNRAPLDDSGMPKDRFSAEMPDATLATLKIQPSEPRDSAVYFCASGLRLAGTYNEQFFGPGTRLTVL.

V and J are TRBV4-3 and TRBJ2-5; perhaps TRBD1 as D (5 bases). The CDR3 runs 17 residues. Germline V lookup: CDR1 LGHNA, CDR2 YSLEER. V was shortened by 0 bases and J by 5 bases, with 19 bases between the two germline ends. The CDR3 region has the DNA TGCGCCAGCAGCCAAGAGGGGCCTCCCGGTGGAGTGGAGACCCAGTACTTC. This translates into CASSQEGPPGGVETQYF.

This chain links TRBV25-1 with TRBJ2-7, with no clear D. V shed 1 base and J shed 3 bases, with 10 bases lying between them. The germline CDR1 and CDR2 sequences are MGHDK and SYGVNS. The CDR3 is made up of 14 amino acids. The CDR3, as DNA: TGTGCCAGCAGTGAATCTACCACAAACTACGAGCAGTACTTC. Its translation: CASSESTTNYEQYF.

The chain links TRBV28 to TRBJ1-2, with 7 bases matching TRBD1. The J segment lost 2 bases and the V segment lost 5 bases, leaving 8 bases of the junction unmatched. In germline, CDR1 is MDHEN, CDR2 SYDVKM. This CDR3 comprises 15 residues. This chain's CDR3 is CASSTTSGQNYGYTF. CDR3 DNA: TGTGCCAGCAGTACCACCTCGGGACAGAACTATGGCTACACCTTC.

The J gene is TRBJ2-2, the V gene TRBV28, with D possibly being TRBD2 (5 bases). The germline V and J ends were trimmed by 2 bases and 1 base, with 11 bases remaining between them. The CDR3 spans 16 residues. Looked up from germline, CDR1 is MDHEN and CDR2 is SYDVKM. CDR3 sequence: CASSLGPGGNTGELFF. The CDR3 coding sequence is TGTGCCAGCAGTTTAGGTCCAGGAGGGAACACCGGGGAGCTGTTTTTT.

The chain employs TRBV7-9 and TRBJ2-3; D unresolved. The CDR3 contains 14 residues. V was trimmed by 5 bases and J by 2 bases, leaving 11 bases between them. Germline CDR1 SEHNR, CDR2 FQNEAQ (reference sequence). CDR3 in amino acids: CASSTVLDTDTQYF. Written as DNA, the CDR3 is TGTGCCAGCAGCACCGTTCTAGACACAGATACGCAGTATTTT.

CDR3 sequence reads: CATPSGPRTNTGELFF. CDR3 DNA: TGTGCCACCCCCAGCGGGCCCAGAACGAACACCGGGGAGCTGTTTTTT. The chain recombines TRBV2 with TRBJ2-2, with a weak D call TRBD2 (6 bases). With 10 bases removed from V and 0 bases from J, the gap between germline ends came to 18 bases. This CDR3 has 16 residues. Per the germline V gene, CDR1 is SNHLY and CDR2 is FYNNEI. Drawing the rest from reference TRBV2 and TRBJ2-2, the complete variable domain is EPEVTQTPSHQVTQMGQEVILRCVPISNHLYFYWYRQILGQKVEFLVSFYNNEISEKSEIFDDQFSVERPDGSNFTLKIRSTKLEDSAMYFCATPSGPRTNTGELFFGEGSRLTVL.

The gene calls are TRBV5-4 and TRBJ2-1; D remains ambiguous. Trimming pared 2 bases from V and 8 bases from J, leaving 11 bases between. CDR3 length: 13 amino acids. Per the germline V gene, CDR1 is SGHNT and CDR2 is YYREEE (reference sequence). CDR3 sequence (DNA): TGTGCCAGCAGCTTATACGGCCTTGATGAGCAGTTCTTC. Translating it yields CASSLYGLDEQFF.

The CDR3 protein is CASSLNGYTEAFF. DNA of the CDR3: TGTGCCAGCAGCTTAAATGGTTACACTGAAGCTTTCTTT. The chain is built from TRBV11-3 and TRBJ1-1; no clear D gene. The CDR3 contains 13 residues. The V and J ends lost 2 bases and 3 bases respectively, with 7 bases between them. Germline V lookup: CDR1 SGHNT, CDR2 YENEEA. Complete variable domain (other parts from reference TRBV11-3 and TRBJ1-1): EAGVVQSPRYKIIEKKQPVAFWCNPISGHNTLYWYLQNLGQGPELLIRYENEEAVDDSQLPKDRFSAERLKGVDSTLKIQPAELGDSAVYLCASSLNGYTEAFFGQGTRLTVV.

V gene TRBV11-2 combines with J gene TRBJ1-2, with D hard to call. Germline values: CDR1 SGHAT, CDR2 FQNNGV. V lost 1 base and J 2 bases, leaving 8 bases between the germline ends. There are 14 residues in the CDR3. This chain's CDR3 is CASSLAEGNYGYTF. The CDR3 region has the DNA TGTGCCAGCAGCTTAGCGGAAGGGAACTATGGCTACACCTTC.

This clone has a single count. The genes are TRBV6-6 and TRBJ2-4, with D perhaps TRBD1 (6 bases). There are 15 residues in the CDR3. Trimming stripped 7 bases from V and 7 bases from J, with 20 bases between. The germline V gene encodes CDR1 MNHNY and CDR2 SVGAGI (reference sequence). The CDR3, as DNA: TGTGCCAGCAAGGGGGTCTCCCCCCCAGGGAACATTCAGTACTTC. It encodes CASKGVSPPGNIQYF.

CDR3 residues: CASSLSLTTVATDTYEQYF. The CDR3 DNA is TGTGCCAGCAGTTTATCTTTAACTACAGTAGCGACCGACACCTACGAGCAGTACTTC. The chain employs TRBV27 and TRBJ2-7, with a weak D call TRBD2 (5 bases). V gave up 0 bases and J gave up 2 bases, with 23 bases separating them. CDR3 length equals 19 residues. Germline V gives CDR1 MNHEY, CDR2 SMNVEV (reference sequence).

The chain carries TRBV19 and TRBJ1-3, with D maybe TRBD1 (6 bases). CDR3 size: 15 residues. V was pared by 2 bases and J by 0 bases, with 8 bases between. Germline V CDR1 and CDR2: LNHDA, SQIVND (reference sequence). This chain's CDR3 is CASSIRGNSGNTIYF. CDR3 nucleotide sequence: TGTGCCAGTAGTATAAGGGGGAACTCTGGAAACACCATATATTTT.

Only one count was recorded for this clone. The V gene is TRBV5-1, the J gene TRBJ2-5, with 12 nucleotides matching TRBD1. CDR3 length: 15 residues. Germline assignment: CDR1 SGHRS and CDR2 YFSETQ. The J segment lost 2 bases and the V segment lost 4 bases, leaving 3 bases of the junction unmatched. CDR3 coding DNA: TGCGCCAGCAGCCCGGGACAGGGGGCTCAAGAGACCCAGTACTTC. As protein: CASSPGQGAQETQYF.

The rearrangement uses TRBV29-1 and TRBJ2-7; tentative D call: TRBD1 (6 bases). The CDR3 sequence is 13 residues long. The germline V and J ends were trimmed by 1 base and 2 bases, with 9 bases remaining between them. CDR1 and CDR2 from the germline V gene are SQVTM and ANQGSEA. The CDR3 DNA reads TGCAGCGTTGAAGGGACAGCCCCCTACGAGCAGTACTTC. Translated: CSVEGTAPYEQYF.